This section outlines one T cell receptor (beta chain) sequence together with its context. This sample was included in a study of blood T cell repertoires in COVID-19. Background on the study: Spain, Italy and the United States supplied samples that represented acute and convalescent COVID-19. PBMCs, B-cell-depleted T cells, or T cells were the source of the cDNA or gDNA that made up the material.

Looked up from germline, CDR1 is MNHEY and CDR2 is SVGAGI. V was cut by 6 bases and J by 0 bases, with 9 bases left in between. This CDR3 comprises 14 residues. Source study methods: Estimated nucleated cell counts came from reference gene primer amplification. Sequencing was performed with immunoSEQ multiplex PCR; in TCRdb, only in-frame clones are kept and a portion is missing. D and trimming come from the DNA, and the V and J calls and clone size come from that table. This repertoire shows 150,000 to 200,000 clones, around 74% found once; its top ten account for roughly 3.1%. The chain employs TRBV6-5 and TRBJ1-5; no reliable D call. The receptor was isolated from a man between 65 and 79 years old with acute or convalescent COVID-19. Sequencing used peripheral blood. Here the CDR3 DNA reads TGTGCCAGCAGGCAGGAATATAGCAATCAGCCCCAGCATTTT. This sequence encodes CASRQEYSNQPQHF.